This TCR beta chain came from a study of T cells expressing NK-cell markers. Turning to the study itself: Most of the eight sequenced donors were classified as HCMV-seropositive, and one was classified as seronegative.

Germline CDR1 and CDR2: DFQATT and SNEGSKA (reference sequence). The CDR3 runs to 16 residues. In generating TCR beta cDNA, 5'RACE template switching with UMIs was used. TCRdb re-called the 5' RACE reads and gives one entry per CDR3 protein, without DNA. The ten most abundant clones cover 3% to 4.5% of a sample with a few hundred thousand distinct CDR3 sequences. Study-wide points: Once again these clonotypes came out on top in the CD3+CD56-NKG2C+ fraction of a few donors. It was still unclear whether expanded NKG2C+ T cell clones were HCMV specific.

Of note for this clonotype: The antigen is undetermined.

The rearrangement joins TRBV20-1 to TRBJ2-3; TCRdb names TRBD1, which stays unverified in the absence of DNA. This clonotype was obtained from a man between 18 and 29 years old in good health. Sequenced sample: blood T cells: a sorted CD56 or NKG2C T cell subset, CD4+ or CD8+ T cells, or bulk PBMC T cells (not recorded which). The CDR3 spells CSARALPDRFTDTQYF.